The 23 T cell receptor beta chains reported below all come from one sample, sequenced in a study of T cell changes during pregnancy in multiple sclerosis. The table came from immunoSEQ multiplex PCR; TCRdb's copy has only in-frame clones and leaves some out. The sample has around 68,000 clones, 80% to 95% seen once. Sequenced material: CD4+ T cells from peripheral blood mononuclear cells, taken before pregnancy. These receptors all come from a female donor with multiple sclerosis, enrolled in a pregnancy study.

The chain carries TRBV7-8 and TRBJ2-3; 8 bases are shared with TRBD1. CDR3 length: 15 amino acids. Germline trimming cut 1 base from V and 5 bases from J; bases unmatched to any gene: 5. Germline V gene lookup returns CDR1 SGHVS and CDR2 FQNEAQ. The CDR3 here is CASSLVHRGEDTQYF. For the CDR3, the DNA is TGTGCCAGCAGCTTAGTCCACAGGGGGGAAGATACGCAGTATTTT.

The gene calls are TRBV5-5 and TRBJ2-7; possible D gene TRBD2, 7 bases. Between the trimmed V and J ends, which lost 0 bases and 0 bases, there was a span of 13 bases. This CDR3 region has 16 residues. CDR1 and CDR2 from the germline V gene are SGHKS and YYEKEE (reference sequence). CDR3 in amino acids: CASSLAWGGPSYEQYF. The CDR3 bases are TGTGCCAGCAGCTTGGCCTGGGGGGGCCCCTCCTACGAGCAGTACTTC.

The rearrangement uses TRBV5-6 and TRBJ2-7; weak D call: TRBD2 (6 bases). The ends were cut back, 4 bases at V and 6 bases at J, with 26 bases in the middle. The germline V gene encodes CDR1 SGHDT and CDR2 YYEEEE. The CDR3 contains 17 residues. The CDR3 nucleotides read TGTGCCAGCAGCCTCGATCCGGGGCAGGTTGCGACTAGCGAGCAGTACTTC. The encoded protein is CASSLDPGQVATSEQYF. Drawing the rest from reference TRBV5-6 and TRBJ2-7, the complete variable domain is DAGVTQSPTHLIKTRGQQVTLRCSPKSGHDTVSWYQQALGQGPQFIFQYYEEEERQRGNFPDRFSGHQFPNYSSELNVNALLLGDSALYLCASSLDPGQVATSEQYFGPGTRLTVT.

The V call is TRBV6-4, the J call TRBJ2-1; 11 nucleotides match TRBD2. Germline loops: CDR1 MRHNA, CDR2 SNTAGT. Trimming removed 6 bases from V and 3 bases from J; junction bases left unmatched: 4. This CDR3 is built from 15 residues. CDR3 nucleotides: TGTGCCAGCAGCCCTAGCGGGGGGTTCTACAATGAGCAGTTCTTC. Translating gives CASSPSGGFYNEQFF.

This rearrangement joins TRBV7-8 to TRBJ2-3, with a possible D match to TRBD1 (5 bases). CDR3 length: 14 amino acids. CDR1 SGHVS and CDR2 FQNEAQ come from the germline V gene. V was pared by 5 bases and J by 0 bases, with 9 bases between. CDR3 sequence (DNA): TGTGCCAGCAGCAGGACACGAAGCACAGATACGCAGTATTTT. It codes for CASSRTRSTDTQYF.

J is TRBJ1-5 and V is TRBV19, with 7 positions matching TRBD1. The CDR3 has 14 amino acids. Per germline, CDR1 LNHDA and CDR2 SQIVND (reference sequence). Trimming at V came to 8 bases and at J to 1 base, leaving 5 bases not matched to a gene. Here the CDR3 DNA reads TGTGCCAGTTCCCCGACAGGGAGCAATCAGCCCCAGCATTTT. It yields the protein CASSPTGSNQPQHF.

The chain couples TRBV11-2 to TRBJ2-3; TRBD2 matches 10 bases. Unmatched junction bases numbered 3, after V lost 1 base and J lost 2 bases. Germline loops: CDR1 SGHAT, CDR2 FQNNGV. The CDR3 has 16 residues. CDR3 residues: CASSLGTSGSTDTQYF. The CDR3 DNA follows: TGTGCCAGCAGCTTAGGGACTAGCGGCTCCACAGATACGCAGTATTTT.

This chain joins TRBV7-9 and TRBJ1-3; D perhaps matches TRBD1 (6 bases). Trimming removed 4 bases from V and 2 bases from J, with 9 bases in between. This CDR3 region has 14 residues. Germline V gene lookup returns CDR1 SEHNR and CDR2 FQNEAQ (reference sequence). The CDR3 region is CASSYTGTGNTIYF. CDR3 DNA: TGTGCCAGCAGCTACACAGGGACTGGAAACACCATATATTTT.

The V call is TRBV29-1, the J call TRBJ1-1, with D perhaps matching TRBD1 (6 bases). The CDR3 sequence is 15 residues long. The ends were cut back, 5 bases at V and 0 bases at J, with 16 bases in the middle. Per the germline V gene, CDR1 is SQVTM and CDR2 is ANQGSEA. In nucleotides, the CDR3 is TGCAGCGTTAGCCGACAGGCCTTAATGAACACTGAAGCTTTCTTT. Encoded protein: CSVSRQALMNTEAFF.

V and J are TRBV4-1 and TRBJ2-4, with TRBD1 as a possible D gene (6 bases). The germline V gene encodes CDR1 MGHRA and CDR2 YSYEKL. This CDR3 is 16 amino acids long. Between the trimmed V and J ends, which lost 4 bases and 6 bases, there was a span of 19 bases. The DNA of the CDR3 is TGCGCCAGCAGCCGCCTCCCACAGGGTACTATAAACATTCAGTACTTC. Translating it yields CASSRLPQGTINIQYF.

This CDR3 is CASSPPGQGTADTQYF. CDR3 nucleotides: TGCGCCAGCAGCCCCCCCGGACAGGGGACCGCAGATACGCAGTATTTT. The rearrangement links TRBV5-1 to TRBJ2-3; TRBD1 matches at 9 bases. J was trimmed by 4 bases and V by 4 bases; bases with no gene match: 10. Germline CDR1 SGHRS, CDR2 YFSETQ. CDR3 length: 16 residues.

The chain carries TRBV19 and TRBJ1-2, with a weak D call TRBD1 (6 bases). V lost 7 bases to trimming and J lost 5 bases, with 20 bases between them. CDR3 size: 15 residues. Germline V gene sequence: CDR1 LNHDA, CDR2 SQIVND (reference sequence). CDR3 residues: CASKDRQLIGYGYTF. In DNA, the CDR3 is TGTGCCAGTAAAGACAGGCAGCTTATAGGGTATGGCTACACCTTC.

V and J are TRBV2 and TRBJ2-1; D might be TRBD1 (6 bases). From germline, CDR1 is SNHLY and CDR2 FYNNEI. Deletions cut 7 bases from V and 6 bases from J, with 13 bases between. The length of the CDR3 is 13 residues. The CDR3 spells CASNRDTINEQFF. Here the CDR3 DNA reads TGTGCCAGCAACCGGGACACGATCAATGAGCAGTTCTTC.

V usage is TRBV30 and J usage is TRBJ2-1, with a weak D call TRBD1 (8 bases). CDR1 is GTSNPN, CDR2 SVGIG, per germline (reference sequence). This CDR3 region has 14 residues. V shed 0 bases and J shed 4 bases, with 10 bases lying between them. This CDR3 reads CAWSVQGGYNEQFF. For the CDR3, the DNA is TGTGCCTGGAGTGTACAGGGGGGGTACAATGAGCAGTTCTTC.

About this clone itself: The junction does not match germline at one end; this may be a read error. The chain uses TRBV7-7 and TRBJ2-3; TRBD1 might be the D (5 bases). Germline V gene lookup returns CDR1 SSHAT and CDR2 FNYEAQ (reference sequence). The CDR3 has 14 residues. The CDR3: CASSLRGHTDTQYF. The CDR3 DNA reads TGTGCTAGCAGCTTAAGGGGTCACACAGATACGCAGTATTTT.

The chain combines TRBV19 with TRBJ1-1, with D perhaps TRBD1 (5 bases). CDR1 is LNHDA and CDR2 is SQIVND in the germline V gene (reference sequence). CDR3 length: 17 amino acids. V lost 5 bases and J 4 bases, leaving 23 bases between the germline ends. CDR3 amino acids: CASSLLRSGASGTEAFF. CDR3 DNA sequence: TGTGCCAGTAGTCTTCTCCGTAGCGGGGCGTCGGGCACTGAAGCTTTCTTT.

The chain links TRBV11-1 to TRBJ2-7; the match to TRBD2 covers 14 bases. The junction had 13 bases not matched to a gene; V was cut back by 5 bases and J by 7 bases. Per germline, CDR1 SGHAT and CDR2 FQDESV (reference sequence). The CDR3 has 17 residues. The chain's CDR3 is CASSPRTSGRSLGEQYF. Written as DNA, the CDR3 is TGTGCCAGCAGCCCACGGACTAGCGGGAGGAGTTTGGGTGAGCAGTACTTC.

The chain has TRBV7-2 and TRBJ1-6; 7 positions match TRBD1. V shed 5 bases and J 9 bases; nucleotides not matched to a gene: 10. Germline-derived CDR1 and CDR2 are SGHTA and FQGNSA. The CDR3 consists of 15 residues. CDR3 DNA sequence: TGTGCCAGCAGCCAATCAGGGGGTCGGGCTTCACCCCTCCACTTT. Encoded protein: CASSQSGGRASPLHF.

V usage is TRBV30 and J usage is TRBJ1-5, with D maybe TRBD1 (6 bases). The CDR3 loop spans 13 amino acids. The V gene's germline CDR1 is GTSNPN and CDR2 SVGIG (reference sequence). V lost 0 bases and J 6 bases, leaving 9 bases between the germline ends. DNA of the CDR3: TGTGCCTGGAGTGTTAGGGGGTTTCAGCCCCAGCATTTT. Protein product: CAWSVRGFQPQHF.

This chain links TRBV6-5 with TRBJ2-2; a possible D gene is TRBD2 (5 bases). The CDR3 consists of 15 residues. In germline, CDR1 is MNHEY, CDR2 SVGAGI. V shed 0 bases and J shed 1 base, with 6 bases lying between them. The CDR3 region is CASSYSGVNTGELFF. CDR3 DNA sequence: TGTGCCAGCAGTTACTCCGGGGTGAACACCGGGGAGCTGTTTTTT.

The table lists this clone with a count of one. The V call is TRBV7-9, the J call TRBJ2-2; 7 positions match TRBD2. Germline V gene lookup returns CDR1 SEHNR and CDR2 FQNEAQ (reference sequence). The CDR3 has 16 amino acids. With V trimmed by 5 bases and J by 5 bases, 11 bases remained unmatched. CDR3: CASSNGPAGRTGELFF. In DNA form, the CDR3 reads TGTGCCAGCAGCAACGGACCCGCCGGGAGGACCGGGGAGCTGTTTTTT.

The V and J genes are TRBV2 and TRBJ2-7; 9 nucleotides line up with TRBD2. The CDR3 runs to 15 residues. Germline trimming cut 5 bases from V and 4 bases from J; bases unmatched to any gene: 9. Germline values: CDR1 SNHLY, CDR2 FYNNEI. The CDR3 protein is CASSNRLAAKYEQYF. The CDR3 nucleotides read TGTGCCAGCAGTAACAGACTAGCGGCCAAATACGAGCAGTACTTC.

The rearrangement uses TRBV29-1 and TRBJ1-2; D may be TRBD1 (6 bases). Trimming removed 4 bases at V and 3 bases at J, with 9 bases between. Germline CDR1 reads SQVTM; CDR2 reads ANQGSEA. The CDR3 length is 12 residues. The CDR3 spells CSVGTADYGYTF. In DNA form, the CDR3 reads TGCAGCGTTGGGACAGCGGACTATGGCTACACCTTC. Looking up the rest from reference TRBV29-1 and TRBJ1-2 gives the full variable domain: SAVISQKPSRDICQRGTSLTIQCQVDSQVTMMFWYRQQPGQSLTLIATANQGSEATYESGFVIDKFPISRPNLTFSTLTVSNMSPEDSSIYLCSVGTADYGYTFGSGTRLTVV.